What follows are 18 T cell receptor beta chains derived from one specimen sequenced in a study of prognosis after radiotherapy for stage I lung cancer. The TCR beta CDR3 region was amplified from genomic DNA, with two rounds of multiplex PCR being used for the amplification. Specific primers for each TRBV and TRBJ gene were what first-round PCR used. TCRdb reprocessed the multiplex PCR reads via MiXCR and lists one record per CDR3 protein. The sample yields under 55,000 distinct CDR3 sequences, approximately 35% seen once. This specimen consisted of PBMCs, obtained before or after stereotactic body radiation therapy (not recorded which). All receptors come from a donor of 50 years or more with non-small cell lung cancer.

This clonotype has at least ten counts. The chain has TRBV18 and TRBJ2-3, with TRBD2 matching 7 bases. Unmatched junction bases numbered 6, after V lost 0 bases and J lost 3 bases. Germline loops: CDR1 KGHSH, CDR2 LQKENI. This CDR3 contains 16 residues. DNA of the CDR3: TGTGCCAGCTCACCACCCTCAGTGGGGGGGACAGATACGCAGTATTTT. It specifies CASSPPSVGGTDTQYF.

In its sample, this clonotype was seen many times. The chain combines TRBV28 with TRBJ2-1; TRBD1 aligns across 11 bases. CDR1 is MDHEN, CDR2 SYDVKM, per germline. Losses at the gene ends were 10 bases for V and 8 bases for J; bases not matched to a gene: 7. The CDR3 spans 13 residues. CDR3 in DNA: TGTGCCACTGGACAGGGGGCTAAGGATGAGCAGTTCTTC. Its translation: CATGQGAKDEQFF.

On this clonotype itself: Given a far larger clone just one base away, this is likely a sequencing read error. The CDR3 DNA reads TGTGCCAGCAGTCACATAGCGAGCAATCAGCCCCAGCATTTT. Protein sequence: CASSHIASNQPQHF. The genes are TRBV6-1 and TRBJ1-5; D gene ambiguous. CDR1 and CDR2 (germline): MNHNS, SASEGT. CDR3 size: 14 residues. V shed 5 bases and J shed 1 base, with 9 bases lying between them.

Comments on this clonotype: At one end, the junction sequence differs from germline, possibly due to a read error. V and J are TRBV19 and TRBJ1-5; possible D gene TRBD1, 6 bases. The germline V gene encodes CDR1 LNHDA and CDR2 SQIVND (reference sequence). This CDR3 contains 17 residues. This CDR3 is CASSPRIKGGLNQPKHF. CDR3 coding DNA: TGTGCCAGTAGTCCCCGAATCAAAGGGGGACTCAATCAGCCCAAGCATTTT. The entire variable domain, with the rest obtained from reference TRBV19 and TRBJ1-5, is as follows: DGGITQSPKYLFRKEGQNVTLSCEQNLNHDAMYWYRQDPGQGLRLIYYSQIVNDFQKGDIAEGYSVSREKKESFPLTVTSAQKNPTAFYLCASSPRIKGGLNQPKHFGDGTRLSIL.

This clonotype was seen at least ten times. V and J are TRBV28 and TRBJ2-7; TRBD2 agrees at 13 bases. V lost 6 bases to trimming and J lost 0 bases; unmatched junction nucleotides: 5. The CDR3 consists of 16 residues. The V gene's germline CDR1 is MDHEN and CDR2 SYDVKM. CDR3 DNA: TGTGCCAGCAGCAGCGGGACTAGCGGGATCTCCTACGAGCAGTACTTC. As protein: CASSSGTSGISYEQYF.

This clonotype appeared many times. The chain uses TRBV2 and TRBJ2-5; D possibly uses TRBD1 or TRBD2 (5 bases each). The germline gives CDR1 SNHLY, CDR2 FYNNEI. The ends were cut back, 4 bases at V and 3 bases at J, with 12 bases in the middle. CDR3 length: 14 amino acids. CDR3 nucleotide sequence: TGTGCCAGCAGTGGAGGGGCAGGTAAAGAGACCCAGTACTTC. Translation: CASSGGAGKETQYF.

There are a few counts of this clonotype. The rearrangement uses TRBV18 and TRBJ2-5; TRBD1 matches 8 bases. Germline-derived CDR1 and CDR2 are KGHSH and LQKENI. The CDR3 is 14 residues long. V lost 2 bases and J lost 3; bases outside the gene matches: 2. CDR3 sequence: CASSPVTGEETQYF. The CDR3 DNA sequence: TGTGCCAGCTCACCAGTGACAGGGGAAGAGACCCAGTACTTC.

At least ten counts were recorded for this clonotype. The V call is TRBV19, the J call TRBJ1-2; D unresolved. The germline V gene encodes CDR1 LNHDA and CDR2 SQIVND (reference sequence). This CDR3 contains 12 residues. Trimming took off 6 bases at V and 7 bases at J, with 12 bases between the two ends. The DNA for the CDR3 is TGTGCCAGTAGGATTCTAGGAGCTGGCTACACCTTC. Translating gives CASRILGAGYTF.

With regard to this clonotype: A far larger clone differs by one base, so this is likely a read error. The chain carries TRBV6-2 or TRBV6-3 and TRBJ2-1, with 10 bases fitting TRBD2. The length of the CDR3 is 14 residues. In germline, CDR1 is MNHEY, CDR2 SVGEGT. J lost 12 bases, V lost 6 bases, and 11 bases had no gene match. DNA of the CDR3: TGTGCCAGCAGGAGACCAGCGGGAGGGCCAGGGCAGTTCTTC. It specifies CASRRPAGGPGQFF.

This clonotype was found many times. V is TRBV19 and J is TRBJ2-1; 13 bases match TRBD2. The CDR3 length is 13 residues. The V and J ends lost 6 bases and 15 bases, in that order; junction bases with no gene match: 8. Per the germline V gene, CDR1 is LNHDA and CDR2 is SQIVND (reference sequence). CDR3 bases: TGTGCCAGTAGCACCGGGACTAGCGGGACCTCGTTCTTC. This translates into CASSTGTSGTSFF. The full variable domain, in which reference TRBV19 and TRBJ2-1 provide the parts outside the CDR3, is DGGITQSPKYLFRKEGQNVTLSCEQNLNHDAMYWYRQDPGQGLRLIYYSQIVNDFQKGDIAEGYSVSREKKESFPLTVTSAQKNPTAFYLCASSTGTSGTSFFGPGTRLTVL.

This clonotype was observed many times. The chain has TRBV25-1 and TRBJ2-2, with D possibly called TRBD1 or TRBD2 (5 bases each). The CDR3 consists of 13 residues. Deletions cut 10 bases from V and 3 bases from J, with 12 bases between. The V gene's germline CDR1 is MGHDK and CDR2 SYGVNS. This chain's CDR3 is CATRDGYTGELFF. The CDR3 DNA reads TGTGCCACCCGGGACGGCTACACCGGGGAGCTGTTTTTT.

The V gene is TRBV7-6, the J gene TRBJ2-3; D possibly corresponds to TRBD2 (6 bases). CDR3 length: 14 residues. V lost 6 bases to trimming and J lost 4 bases, with 14 bases between them. From germline, CDR1 is SGHVS and CDR2 FNYEAQ. Here the CDR3 DNA reads TGTGCCAGCAGTGCGGCGGGGTCCCCAGATACGCAGTATTTT. It translates to CASSAAGSPDTQYF.

Of note for this clonotype: A far larger clone lies a single base away; this is likely a read error. This chain uses TRBV6-4 with TRBJ1-6, with D hard to call. Germline V gene data show CDR1 as MRHNA and CDR2 as SNTAGT. CDR3 length equals 19 residues. V shed 5 bases and J shed 0 bases, with 20 bases lying between them. The CDR3 is CASSSRDPRGSSYNSPLHF. The CDR3 DNA follows: TGTGCCAGCAGTTCCCGGGATCCCCGAGGGAGCTCCTATAATTCACCCCTCCACTTT.

On this clonotype: At one end the junction does not follow the germline gene, possibly because of a read error. The genes are TRBV2 and TRBJ2-5, with 9 nucleotides matching TRBD1. The CDR3 is 14 amino acids. Germline CDR1 reads SNHLY; CDR2 reads FYNNEI. Here the CDR3 reads CSSRRDRVQETQYF. For the CDR3, the DNA is TGTTCCAGCAGGAGGGACAGGGTCCAAGAGACCCAGTACTTC.

This clonotype has at least ten counts. This chain uses TRBV7-9 with TRBJ2-1, with 7 bases matching TRBD2. The CDR3 covers 14 residues. The germline V gene has CDR1 SEHNR and CDR2 FQNEAQ (reference sequence). Trimming took 0 bases from V and 6 from J; bases not matched to a gene: 2. The CDR3 spells CASSLAGGFNEQFF. The CDR3 DNA follows: TGTGCCAGCAGCTTAGCGGGAGGGTTCAATGAGCAGTTCTTC.

At least ten counts were recorded for this clonotype. The V call is TRBV7-2, the J call TRBJ2-3, with 10 bases lining up with TRBD2. With 5 bases clipped from V and 0 bases from J, the junction kept 11 bases outside the gene matches. Germline loops: CDR1 SGHTA, CDR2 FQGNSA. The CDR3 is 18 residues long. The CDR3 here is CASSKGPTSGTSTDTQYF. Written as DNA, the CDR3 is TGTGCCAGCAGCAAAGGCCCAACTAGCGGGACCAGCACAGATACGCAGTATTTT.

This clonotype is a singleton in its sample. The rearrangement joins TRBV28 to TRBJ2-5; TRBD2 matches 7 bases. V dropped 3 bases and J dropped 7; count of bases not matched to a gene: 11. This CDR3 region has 15 residues. From germline, CDR1 is MDHEN and CDR2 SYDVKM. The CDR3: CASSFGGSVGGTQYF. CDR3 nucleotide sequence: TGTGCCAGCAGTTTCGGGGGGTCTGTGGGTGGGACCCAGTACTTC.

This clonotype showed up many times. This chain links TRBV27 with TRBJ2-5; the D is unclear. The germline V gene encodes CDR1 MNHEY and CDR2 SMNVEV (reference sequence). The V end lost 6 bases, the J end lost 5 bases, and 13 bases lay between the germline ends. This CDR3 comprises 13 residues. In DNA, the CDR3 is TGTGCCAGCAGCCACAGAATTGGGGAGACCCAGTACTTC. This gives the protein CASSHRIGETQYF.